These 7 T cell receptor beta chains were all obtained from the same sample, sequenced in a study of T cells in localized non-small cell lung cancer. Only in-frame clones appear in the TCRdb table, and some are missing; sequencing was by immunoSEQ multiplex PCR. In the table there are about 16,000 clones, over 70% of which are singletons. The sample here was peripheral blood, taken before any cancer treatment. The receptor set was obtained from a male donor older than 55 with stage I lung adenocarcinoma.

The chain employs TRBV18 and TRBJ2-5, with 7 bases that match TRBD1. CDR3 size: 15 residues. The ends lost 3 bases at V and 2 bases at J; junction bases unmatched: 6. In germline, CDR1 is KGHSH, CDR2 LQKENI. The chain's CDR3 is CASSPFGTEQETQYF. The CDR3 coding sequence is TGTGCCAGCTCACCTTTTGGGACAGAACAAGAGACCCAGTACTTC.

The chain is built from TRBV5-1 and TRBJ2-5; tentatively, D is TRBD1 or TRBD2 (6 bases each). The CDR3 is made up of 15 amino acids. Trimming cost V 0 bases and J 3 bases, with 12 bases left between them. Germline lookup yields CDR1 SGHRS and CDR2 YFSETQ. The CDR3 spells CASSLEGDFKETQYF. CDR3 in DNA: TGCGCCAGCAGCTTGGAGGGGGACTTCAAAGAGACCCAGTACTTC. The variable domain in full, completed from reference TRBV5-1 and TRBJ2-5, reads KAGVTQTPRYLIKTRGQQVTLSCSPISGHRSVSWYQQTPGQGLQFLFEYFSETQRNKGNFPGRFSGRQFSNSRSEMNVSTLELGDSALYLCASSLEGDFKETQYFGPGTRLLVL.

This clone has only one observation. The chain uses TRBV19 and TRBJ2-7, with 11 nucleotides matching TRBD1. The CDR3 totals 16 residues. Trimming at V came to 6 bases and at J to 4 bases, leaving 11 bases not matched to a gene. CDR1 LNHDA and CDR2 SQIVND come from the germline V gene (reference sequence). CDR3 coding DNA: TGTGCCAGTAGGAGGGACCCGGGACAGGGGGGATACGAGCAGTACTTC. Protein: CASRRDPGQGGYEQYF. Looking up the rest from reference TRBV19 and TRBJ2-7 gives the full variable domain: DGGITQSPKYLFRKEGQNVTLSCEQNLNHDAMYWYRQDPGQGLRLIYYSQIVNDFQKGDIAEGYSVSREKKESFPLTVTSAQKNPTAFYLCASRRDPGQGGYEQYFGPGTRLTVT.

This clone was counted once. This sequence joins TRBV6-6 and TRBJ2-7; 7 nucleotides match TRBD1. V lost 5 bases to trimming and J lost 3 bases; unmatched junction nucleotides: 4. CDR1 is MNHNY, CDR2 SVGAGI, per germline (reference sequence). The CDR3 has 13 amino acids. DNA for the CDR3: TGTGCCAGCAGTGGGGGACAGCTCTACGAGCAGTACTTC. Its translation: CASSGGQLYEQYF.

The genes are TRBV9 and TRBJ2-1, with D possibly matching TRBD1 (5 bases). The ends were cut back, 3 bases at V and 7 bases at J, with 17 bases in the middle. CDR3 length equals 15 residues. Germline values: CDR1 SGDLS, CDR2 YYNGEE. CDR3 region: CASSALTGYRNEQFF. CDR3 bases: TGTGCCAGCAGCGCCCTAACAGGCTACCGAAATGAGCAGTTCTTC.

The chain combines TRBV7-6 with TRBJ2-1; D may be TRBD1 (6 bases). CDR3 length equals 15 residues. Trimming removed 3 bases at V and 5 bases at J, with 14 bases between. Germline loops: CDR1 SGHVS, CDR2 FNYEAQ. The CDR3 protein is CASSFSGDNNNEQFF. For the CDR3, the DNA is TGTGCCAGCAGCTTTTCAGGGGATAACAACAATGAGCAGTTCTTC.

J is TRBJ2-7 and V is TRBV7-2, with TRBD1 matching 10 bases. Germline CDR1 SGHTA, CDR2 FQGNSA. Trimming removed 5 bases from V and 4 bases from J; junction bases left unmatched: 8. CDR3 length equals 15 residues. CDR3 amino acids: CASSPTAGQGYEQYF. CDR3 coding DNA: TGTGCCAGCAGCCCTACGGCGGGACAGGGGTACGAGCAGTACTTC.